These 27 T cell receptor beta chains originate from one sample sequenced in a study of shared clonotypes between healthy human individuals. Clones were sequenced by immunoSEQ multiplex PCR, and TCRdb holds only the in-frame ones, with some missing. The profile shows about 490,000 clones, around 80% of them singletons. Sequenced sample: PBMCs. The receptor source for this set is a woman in her 40s in good health. Some clones in this sample may be carry-over from other donors' samples.

The rearrangement uses TRBV5-1 and TRBJ2-5; D may correspond to TRBD1 or TRBD2 (5 bases each). The CDR3 is 19 amino acids. The germline V gene encodes CDR1 SGHRS and CDR2 YFSETQ. Trimming shortened V by 3 bases and J by 3 bases, and 27 bases separated the two germline ends. The CDR3 nucleotides are TGCGCCAGCAGCTCCGTCCGATGGGGACGGGATGAGGAGGAAGAGACCCAGTACTTC. Translating it yields CASSSVRWGRDEEEETQYF.

V and J are TRBV19 and TRBJ1-1; D unclear. CDR1 is LNHDA, CDR2 SQIVND, per germline (reference sequence). The CDR3 contains 13 residues. Trimming removed 7 bases at V and 1 base at J, with 10 bases between. The CDR3 sequence is CASTRHPNTEAFF. The DNA of the CDR3 is TGTGCCAGTACAAGACACCCGAACACTGAAGCTTTCTTT.

This clone was recorded only once. Its ends do not fully match the called genes, so a read error is possible. The V and J genes are TRBV5-1 and TRBJ2-5; the match to TRBD1 covers 11 bases. The CDR3 sequence is 15 residues long. CDR1 and CDR2 from the germline V gene are SGHRS and YFSETQ. The CDR3 loop reads CASREGQGVLEIQYF. The CDR3 nucleotides read TGCGCCAGCAGGGAGGGACAGGGGGTTTTGGAGATCCAGTACTTC.

The V and J genes are TRBV27 and TRBJ1-1; maybe TRBD1 (5 bases). The CDR3 is 13 residues long. Germline CDR1 MNHEY, CDR2 SMNVEV (reference sequence). Trimming took off 5 bases at V and 1 base at J, with 8 bases between the two ends. The CDR3 here is CASSITGNTEAFF. As DNA, the CDR3 is TGTGCCAGCAGTATAACAGGGAACACTGAAGCTTTCTTT.

The chain employs TRBV30 and TRBJ1-2; D not certain. V shed 3 bases and J shed 1 base, with 3 bases lying between them. The CDR3 contains 11 residues. Germline values: CDR1 GTSNPN, CDR2 SVGIG (reference sequence). The CDR3 sequence is CAWRINYGYTF. The CDR3 DNA follows: TGTGCCTGGAGAATTAACTATGGCTACACCTTC. The full variable domain, with the rest looked up from reference TRBV30 and TRBJ1-2, is SQTIHQWPATLVQPVGSPLSLECTVEGTSNPNLYWYRQAAGRGLQLLFYSVGIGQISSEVPQNLSASRPQDRQFILSSKKLLLSDSGFYLCAWRINYGYTFGSGTRLTVV.

The chain links TRBV2 to TRBJ2-1; 7 bases map to TRBD2. This CDR3 region has 15 residues. Unmatched junction bases numbered 10, after V lost 2 bases and J lost 9 bases. The V gene's germline CDR1 is SNHLY and CDR2 FYNNEI. CDR3 DNA sequence: TGTGCCAGCAGTGAATTGGGGTCGACTAGCTTTGAGCAGTTCTTC. Residues: CASSELGSTSFEQFF.

The J gene is TRBJ2-5, the V gene TRBV7-8, with 9 bases fitting TRBD2. CDR1 and CDR2 (germline): SGHVS, FQNEAQ. The CDR3 length is 16 residues. Trimming cost V 5 bases and J 2 bases; bases outside gene matches: 9. For the CDR3, the DNA is TGTGCCAGCAGCCAAACGGGACTAGCTCTACAAGAGACCCAGTACTTC. Its translation is CASSQTGLALQETQYF.

The CDR3 DNA sequence: TGTGCCAGCAGCATTAGCCGGAGGGCACAAGAGACCCAGTACTTC. Residues: CASSISRRAQETQYF. The chain combines TRBV11-1 with TRBJ2-5; tentatively, D is TRBD2 (6 bases). Germline CDR1 reads SGHAT; CDR2 reads FQDESV (reference sequence). Trimming left V 5 bases short and J 2 bases short, with 15 bases between. The CDR3 sequence is 15 residues long.

The chain joins TRBV19 to TRBJ2-7; maybe TRBD1 (6 bases). CDR3 length: 15 amino acids. V was trimmed by 3 bases and J by 6 bases, leaving 18 bases between them. In germline, CDR1 is LNHDA, CDR2 SQIVND (reference sequence). CDR3 DNA sequence: TGTGCCAGTAGTATTCTCATCGACAGGCGAAGCGAGCAGTACTTC. Its protein product is CASSILIDRRSEQYF. The entire variable domain, with the rest obtained from reference TRBV19 and TRBJ2-7, is as follows: DGGITQSPKYLFRKEGQNVTLSCEQNLNHDAMYWYRQDPGQGLRLIYYSQIVNDFQKGDIAEGYSVSREKKESFPLTVTSAQKNPTAFYLCASSILIDRRSEQYFGPGTRLTVT.

This chain uses TRBV11-1 with TRBJ2-1; 8 bases align to TRBD2. Trimming took 2 bases from V and 2 from J; bases not matched to a gene: 8. CDR1 is SGHAT, CDR2 FQDESV, per germline (reference sequence). CDR3 length: 17 residues. The CDR3 spells CASSLNGGRSPYNEQFF. The CDR3 DNA reads TGTGCCAGCAGCTTAAACGGCGGGAGGTCCCCCTACAATGAGCAGTTCTTC.

The rearrangement joins TRBV5-1 to TRBJ2-1; no clear D gene. Deletions cut 9 bases from V and 0 bases from J, with 13 bases between. Germline loops: CDR1 SGHRS, CDR2 YFSETQ. The CDR3 length is 14 residues. The CDR3 here is CAKLSASSYNEQFF. The DNA of the CDR3 is TGCGCCAAGTTAAGCGCGAGCTCCTACAATGAGCAGTTCTTC.

This clone occurred a few times. The chain has TRBV28 and TRBJ1-1, with D perhaps TRBD1 (5 bases). CDR3 length: 16 amino acids. Per the germline V gene, CDR1 is MDHEN and CDR2 is SYDVKM. V lost 5 bases and J lost 0, with 16 bases in between. CDR3 DNA: TGTGCCAGCAGTCCCCCCGGACATTCCATGAACACTGAAGCTTTCTTT. This codes for CASSPPGHSMNTEAFF. Full variable domain (missing parts from reference TRBV28 and TRBJ1-1): DVKVTQSSRYLVKRTGEKVFLECVQDMDHENMFWYRQDPGLGLRLIYFSYDVKMKEKGDIPEGYSVSREKKERFSLILESASTNQTSMYLCASSPPGHSMNTEAFFGQGTRLTVV.

This clone has a handful of counts. This chain connects TRBV19 to TRBJ1-2, with no clear D. The CDR3 length is 13 residues. V was pared by 6 bases and J by 8 bases, with 16 bases between. Germline loops: CDR1 LNHDA, CDR2 SQIVND (reference sequence). The CDR3 DNA is TGTGCCAGTAGCCCCGACTTTGATTGGGGCTACACCTTC. Translation gives CASSPDFDWGYTF.

This chain uses TRBV9 with TRBJ1-5, with 8 bases matching TRBD1. The CDR3 has 13 residues. Unmatched junction bases numbered 3, after V lost 3 bases and J lost 7 bases. The germline V gene has CDR1 SGDLS and CDR2 YYNGEE. CDR3 DNA sequence: TGTGCCAGCAGCGCAGGGGGCCAACAGCCCCAGCATTTT. Translating gives CASSAGGQQPQHF.

This clone has only a few counts. The CDR3 DNA reads TGTGCCAGCAGTATATATCAGGGAGTTGAGCAGTTCTTC. It codes for CASSIYQGVEQFF. This chain connects TRBV27 to TRBJ2-1, with D tentatively TRBD1 or TRBD2 (5 bases each). V was cut by 5 bases and J by 9 bases, with 14 bases left in between. The length of the CDR3 is 13 residues. Germline CDR1 and CDR2: MNHEY and SMNVEV (reference sequence).

This chain joins TRBV10-3 and TRBJ1-2; D not resolved. This CDR3 comprises 16 residues. Germline loops: CDR1 ENHRY, CDR2 SYGVKD. Trimming cost V 0 bases and J 4 bases, with 15 bases left between them. The CDR3 DNA follows: TGTGCCATCAGTGAGTCCAATTTCGAAGGACCCTATGGCTACACCTTC. It codes for CAISESNFEGPYGYTF.

The CDR3 spells CSVGSGLYGYTF. For the CDR3, the DNA is TGCAGCGTTGGTTCCGGGTTATATGGCTACACCTTC. The chain has TRBV29-1 and TRBJ1-2; D is ambiguous. The CDR3 runs 12 residues. Between the trimmed V and J ends, which lost 4 bases and 5 bases, there was a span of 11 bases. Germline CDR1 is SQVTM and CDR2 is ANQGSEA.

This chain joins TRBV10-3 and TRBJ2-3; 8 nucleotides align to TRBD1. The CDR3 totals 14 residues. CDR1 is ENHRY and CDR2 is SYGVKD in the germline V gene. Trimming cost V 6 bases and J 2 bases; bases outside gene matches: 4. The CDR3 nucleotides read TGTGCCATCAGCTTGGACAGGGCCACAGATACGCAGTATTTT. This translates into CAISLDRATDTQYF.

The rearrangement links TRBV6-4 to TRBJ1-2; a weak D match, TRBD1 (6 bases). Germline CDR1 and CDR2: MRHNA and SNTAGT. Trimming cost V 4 bases and J 0 bases, with 15 bases left between them. This CDR3 contains 16 residues. CDR3 region: CASSAETGESNYGYTF. CDR3 bases: TGTGCCAGCAGTGCCGAGACAGGCGAGTCTAACTATGGCTACACCTTC.

The chain joins TRBV7-5 to TRBJ1-2. TRBV7-5 is marked as a pseudogene. The CDR3 covers 16 residues. CDR3 in amino acids: CVRSLFRDWTDYGYTF. CDR3 sequence (DNA): TGTGTCAGAAGCCTCTTCCGGGACTGGACGGACTATGGCTACACCTTC.

This rearrangement joins TRBV10-3 to TRBJ2-7; D possibly corresponds to TRBD1 (6 bases). Germline CDR1 ENHRY, CDR2 SYGVKD. CDR3 length equals 15 residues. The V gene lost 4 bases and the J gene lost 3 bases, with 16 bases spanning the gap. CDR3 region: CAISGGRQRDYEQYF. The CDR3 DNA is TGTGCCATCAGTGGGGGGCGGCAGAGGGACTACGAGCAGTACTTC.

The chain has TRBV7-3 and TRBJ1-2; D unclear. CDR1 SGHTA and CDR2 FQGTGA come from the germline V gene. CDR3 length: 13 residues. V lost 0 bases and J lost 8, with 10 bases in between. The CDR3, as DNA: TGTGCCAGCAGCTTAACGTCTGGGAACGGCTACACCTTC. Translation gives CASSLTSGNGYTF. Full variable domain (missing parts from reference TRBV7-3 and TRBJ1-2): GAGVSQTPSNKVTEKGKYVELRCDPISGHTALYWYRQSLGQGPEFLIYFQGTGAADDSGLPNDRFFAVRPEGSVSTLKIQRTERGDSAVYLCASSLTSGNGYTFGSGTRLTVV.

This clone has just one count. The chain has TRBV7-9 and TRBJ1-2; possible D gene TRBD1, 5 bases. Trimming left V 3 bases short and J 7 bases short, with 12 bases between. Germline V CDR1 and CDR2: SEHNR, FQNEAQ (reference sequence). The CDR3 is made up of 13 amino acids. The CDR3: CASSFGGEGGYTF. As DNA, the CDR3 is TGTGCCAGCAGCTTTGGGGGAGAGGGTGGCTACACCTTC.

To note about this clone: A junction end diverges from the germline sequence, so it may reflect a read error. The rearrangement uses TRBV6-1 and TRBJ1-2; D unclear. There are 13 residues in the CDR3. Germline V lookup: CDR1 MNHNS, CDR2 SASEGT. The CDR3: CASSLTANYGYAF. DNA for the CDR3: TGTGCCAGCAGTCTCACAGCTAACTATGGCTACGCCTTC.

The chain recombines TRBV28 with TRBJ2-3, with TRBD2 as a possible D gene (5 bases). The V and J ends lost 2 bases and 1 base respectively, with 10 bases between them. This CDR3 comprises 15 residues. Germline V gene lookup returns CDR1 MDHEN and CDR2 SYDVKM. CDR3 amino acids: CASSLGRAGTDTQYF. The CDR3 DNA follows: TGTGCCAGCAGTTTAGGGCGGGCGGGCACAGATACGCAGTATTTT.

V usage is TRBV6-1 and J usage is TRBJ2-1; the D call may be TRBD1 or TRBD2 (6 bases each). CDR1 and CDR2 (germline): MNHNS, SASEGT. The V end was cut by 2 bases, the J end by 1 base, with 12 bases between. The length of the CDR3 is 16 residues. In DNA, the CDR3 is TGTGCCAGCAGTGAAAGCGGAGGGGGTTCCTACAATGAGCAGTTCTTC. It codes for CASSESGGGSYNEQFF.

On this clone itself: At the DNA level, this CDR3 is encoded by other sequences in the same sample as well. V gene TRBV7-3 combines with J gene TRBJ2-2; no definite D call. Deletions cut 6 bases from V and 1 base from J, with 3 bases between. Germline V gives CDR1 SGHTA, CDR2 FQGTGA. The CDR3 has 12 residues. DNA of the CDR3: TGTGCCAGCAGTAGGAACACCGGGGAGCTGTTTTTT. As protein: CASSRNTGELFF. Filled out from reference TRBV7-3 and TRBJ2-2, the complete variable domain reads GAGVSQTPSNKVTEKGKYVELRCDPISGHTALYWYRQSLGQGPEFLIYFQGTGAADDSGLPNDRFFAVRPEGSVSTLKIQRTERGDSAVYLCASSRNTGELFFGEGSRLTVL.